This T cell receptor beta chain comes out of a study of T-cell memory formation after mild COVID-19. Study-level findings and limits: CD4+ contracting clones were mainly CM and EM; CD8+ ones, EMRA.

Only a few counts were recorded for this clonotype. The antigen is unknown. This CDR3 has 16 amino acids. The ends were cut back, 3 bases at V and 0 bases at J, with 11 bases in the middle. Germline V gives CDR1 KGHDR, CDR2 SFDVKD. TCRdb recomputed calls from the 5' RACE reads with MiXCR, one row per CDR3 protein. The sample holds almost 550,000 distinct CDR3 sequences; about 20% are singletons and the top ten take around 12%. The chain recombines TRBV24-1 with TRBJ2-1; the D is unclear. The sample was PBMCs or a T cell subset sorted from them (not recorded which). The sequence derives from an adult woman who had mild COVID-19 (a few samples of this study predate the infection). Cell type and time point are not known. CDR3 sequence (DNA): TGTGCCACCAGTGATGCCCCCCCTAGCTCCTACAATGAGCAGTTCTTC. Its translation: CATSDAPPSSYNEQFF.